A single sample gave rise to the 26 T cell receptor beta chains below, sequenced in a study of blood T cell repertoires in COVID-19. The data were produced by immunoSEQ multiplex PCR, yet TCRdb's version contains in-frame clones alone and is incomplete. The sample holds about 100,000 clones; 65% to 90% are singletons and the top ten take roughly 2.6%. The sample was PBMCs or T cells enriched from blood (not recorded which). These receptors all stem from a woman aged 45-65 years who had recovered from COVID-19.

The CDR3 reads CASRPLAAQETQYF. CDR3 DNA sequence: TGTGCCAGCAGGCCTTTAGCGGCTCAAGAGACCCAGTACTTC. The V gene is TRBV6-5, the J gene TRBJ2-5, with D perhaps TRBD2 (6 bases). This CDR3 has 14 residues. Trimming took off 6 bases at V and 2 bases at J, with 13 bases between the two ends. The germline V gene has CDR1 MNHEY and CDR2 SVGAGI.

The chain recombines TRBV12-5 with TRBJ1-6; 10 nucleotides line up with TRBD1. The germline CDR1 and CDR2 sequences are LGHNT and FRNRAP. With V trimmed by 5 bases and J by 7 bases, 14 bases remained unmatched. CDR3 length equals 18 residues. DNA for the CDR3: TGTGCTAGTGGTCCCACCGGGACAGGGGTATCTCGGAATTCACCCCTCCACTTT. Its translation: CASGPTGTGVSRNSPLHF.

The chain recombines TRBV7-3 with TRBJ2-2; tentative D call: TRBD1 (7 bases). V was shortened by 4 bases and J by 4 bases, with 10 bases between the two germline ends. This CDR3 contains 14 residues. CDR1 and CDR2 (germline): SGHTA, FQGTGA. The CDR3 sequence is CASSSQGGTGELFF. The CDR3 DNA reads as TGTGCCAGCAGCTCGCAGGGGGGCACCGGGGAGCTGTTTTTT. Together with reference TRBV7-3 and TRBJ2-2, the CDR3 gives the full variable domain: GAGVSQTPSNKVTEKGKYVELRCDPISGHTALYWYRQSLGQGPEFLIYFQGTGAADDSGLPNDRFFAVRPEGSVSTLKIQRTERGDSAVYLCASSSQGGTGELFFGEGSRLTVL.

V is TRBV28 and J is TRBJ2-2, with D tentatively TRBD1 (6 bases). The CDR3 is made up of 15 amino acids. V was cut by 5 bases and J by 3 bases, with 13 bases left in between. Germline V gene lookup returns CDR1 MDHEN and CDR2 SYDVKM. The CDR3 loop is CASSPPGQYTGELFF. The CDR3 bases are TGTGCCAGCAGTCCCCCCGGACAGTACACCGGGGAGCTGTTTTTT.

In DNA form, the CDR3 reads TGCGCCAGCGGGGCTTGGGTCCTAGATAGGCGCGAGCAGTACTTC. Translation gives CASGAWVLDRREQYF. The chain joins TRBV10-2 to TRBJ2-7, with D possibly matching TRBD1 (5 bases). The V gene lost 8 bases and the J gene lost 6 bases, with 23 bases spanning the gap. The CDR3 is 15 residues long. Germline-derived CDR1 and CDR2 are WSHSY and SAAADI.

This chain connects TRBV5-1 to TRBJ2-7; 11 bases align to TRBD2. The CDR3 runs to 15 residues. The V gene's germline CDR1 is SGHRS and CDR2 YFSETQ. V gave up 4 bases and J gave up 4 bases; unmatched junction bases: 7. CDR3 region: CASSGTSGGSYEQYF. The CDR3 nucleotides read TGCGCCAGCAGCGGAACTAGCGGGGGATCTTACGAGCAGTACTTC.

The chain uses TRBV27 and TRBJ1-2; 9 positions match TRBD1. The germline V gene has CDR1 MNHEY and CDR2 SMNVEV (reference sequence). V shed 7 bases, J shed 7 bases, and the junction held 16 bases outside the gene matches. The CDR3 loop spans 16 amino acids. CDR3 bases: TGTGCCAGCACCACACTAGGGACAGGGCCGAACAGTGGCTACACCTTC. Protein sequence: CASTTLGTGPNSGYTF.

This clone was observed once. The CDR3 DNA is TGTGCCAGCAGCTTAGTCCAGGGGCTGGGTGGCTACACCTTC. As protein: CASSLVQGLGGYTF. The chain employs TRBV7-9 and TRBJ1-2, with TRBD1 as a possible D gene (6 bases). V dropped 1 base and J dropped 7 bases, with 13 bases sitting between them. CDR3 length: 14 residues. Germline CDR1 reads SEHNR; CDR2 reads FQNEAQ (reference sequence).

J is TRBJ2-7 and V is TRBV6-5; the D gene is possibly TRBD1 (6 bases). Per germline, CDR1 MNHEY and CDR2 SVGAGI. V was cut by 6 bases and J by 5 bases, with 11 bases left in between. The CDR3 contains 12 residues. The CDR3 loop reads CASSYTGNEQYF. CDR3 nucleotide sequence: TGTGCCAGCAGCTATACAGGGAACGAGCAGTACTTC.

This chain's CDR3 is CASSRRQRTGANVLTF. In DNA form, the CDR3 reads TGTGCCAGCAGCCGCCGACAGAGGACCGGGGCCAACGTCCTGACTTTC. The chain uses TRBV5-6 and TRBJ2-6, with TRBD1 as a possible D gene (5 bases). Trimming shortened V by 4 bases and J by 4 bases, and 15 bases separated the two germline ends. The CDR3 is 16 amino acids. Germline assignment: CDR1 SGHDT and CDR2 YYEEEE.

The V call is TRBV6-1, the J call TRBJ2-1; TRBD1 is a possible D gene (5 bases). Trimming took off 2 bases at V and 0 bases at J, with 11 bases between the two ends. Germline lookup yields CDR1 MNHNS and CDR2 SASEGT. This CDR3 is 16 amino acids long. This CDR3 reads CASSEFKGLSYNEQFF. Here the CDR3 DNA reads TGTGCCAGCAGTGAATTCAAGGGGCTCTCCTACAATGAGCAGTTCTTC.

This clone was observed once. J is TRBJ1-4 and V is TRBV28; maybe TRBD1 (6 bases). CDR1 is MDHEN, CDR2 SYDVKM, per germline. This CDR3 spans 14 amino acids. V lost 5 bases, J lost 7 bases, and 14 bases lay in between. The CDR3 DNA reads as TGTGCCAGCAGTGCGGGGGGCCTTAGTGAAAAACTGTTTTTT. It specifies CASSAGGLSEKLFF. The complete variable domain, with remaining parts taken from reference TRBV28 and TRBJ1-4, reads DVKVTQSSRYLVKRTGEKVFLECVQDMDHENMFWYRQDPGLGLRLIYFSYDVKMKEKGDIPEGYSVSREKKERFSLILESASTNQTSMYLCASSAGGLSEKLFFGSGTQLSVL.

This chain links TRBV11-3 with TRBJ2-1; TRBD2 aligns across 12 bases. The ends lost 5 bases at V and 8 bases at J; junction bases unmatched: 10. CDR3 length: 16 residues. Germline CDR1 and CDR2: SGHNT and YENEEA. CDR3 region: CASSPAGTSGWDEQFF. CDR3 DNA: TGTGCCAGCAGCCCGGCCGGGACTAGCGGGTGGGATGAGCAGTTCTTC.

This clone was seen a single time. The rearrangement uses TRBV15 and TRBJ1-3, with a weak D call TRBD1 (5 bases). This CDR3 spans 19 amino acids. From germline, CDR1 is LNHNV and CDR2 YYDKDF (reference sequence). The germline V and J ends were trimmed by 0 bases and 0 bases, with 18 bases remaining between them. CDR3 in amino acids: CATSRDGGVTINSGNTIYF. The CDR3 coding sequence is TGTGCCACCAGCAGAGACGGGGGGGTGACTATAAACTCTGGAAACACCATATATTTT. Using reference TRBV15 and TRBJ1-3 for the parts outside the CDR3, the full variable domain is DAMVIQNPRYQVTQFGKPVTLSCSQTLNHNVMYWYQQKSSQAPKLLFHYYDKDFNNEADTPDNFQSRRPNTSFCFLDIRSPGLGDTAMYLCATSRDGGVTINSGNTIYFGEGSWLTVV.

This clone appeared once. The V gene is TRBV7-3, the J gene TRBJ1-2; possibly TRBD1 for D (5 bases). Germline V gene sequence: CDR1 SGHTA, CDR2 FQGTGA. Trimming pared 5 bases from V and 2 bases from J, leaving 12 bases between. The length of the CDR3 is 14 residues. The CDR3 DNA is TGTGCCAGCAGCCTACGACCAGGGAACTATGGCTACACCTTC. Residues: CASSLRPGNYGYTF.

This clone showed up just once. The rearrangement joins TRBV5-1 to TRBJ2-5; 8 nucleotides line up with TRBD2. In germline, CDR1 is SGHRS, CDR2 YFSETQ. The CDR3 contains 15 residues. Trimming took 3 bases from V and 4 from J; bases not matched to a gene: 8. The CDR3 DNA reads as TGCGCCAGCAGCTCCGGGGGGGGTCCTCCAGAGACCCAGTACTTC. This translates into CASSSGGGPPETQYF.

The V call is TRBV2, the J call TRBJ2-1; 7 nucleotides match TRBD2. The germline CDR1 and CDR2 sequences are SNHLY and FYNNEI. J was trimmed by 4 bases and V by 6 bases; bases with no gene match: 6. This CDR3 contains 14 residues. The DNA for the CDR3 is TGTGCCAGCAGATCCGGGGAGGGATACAATGAGCAGTTCTTC. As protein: CASRSGEGYNEQFF. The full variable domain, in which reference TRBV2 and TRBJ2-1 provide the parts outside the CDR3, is EPEVTQTPSHQVTQMGQEVILRCVPISNHLYFYWYRQILGQKVEFLVSFYNNEISEKSEIFDDQFSVERPDGSNFTLKIRSTKLEDSAMYFCASRSGEGYNEQFFGPGTRLTVL.

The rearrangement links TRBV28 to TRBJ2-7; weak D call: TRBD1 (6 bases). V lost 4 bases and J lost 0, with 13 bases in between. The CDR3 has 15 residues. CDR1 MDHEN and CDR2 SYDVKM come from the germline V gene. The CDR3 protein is CASSSQGKSSYEQYF. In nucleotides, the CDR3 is TGTGCCAGCAGTTCTCAGGGGAAAAGCTCCTACGAGCAGTACTTC. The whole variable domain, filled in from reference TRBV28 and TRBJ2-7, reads DVKVTQSSRYLVKRTGEKVFLECVQDMDHENMFWYRQDPGLGLRLIYFSYDVKMKEKGDIPEGYSVSREKKERFSLILESASTNQTSMYLCASSSQGKSSYEQYFGPGTRLTVT.

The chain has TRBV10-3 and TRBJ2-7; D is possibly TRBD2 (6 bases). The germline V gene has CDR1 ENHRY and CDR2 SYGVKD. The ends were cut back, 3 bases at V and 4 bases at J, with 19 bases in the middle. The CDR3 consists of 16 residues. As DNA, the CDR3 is TGTGCCATCAGTGAATTATCGTTGGGGGGTGGGTACGAGCAGTACTTC. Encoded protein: CAISELSLGGGYEQYF.

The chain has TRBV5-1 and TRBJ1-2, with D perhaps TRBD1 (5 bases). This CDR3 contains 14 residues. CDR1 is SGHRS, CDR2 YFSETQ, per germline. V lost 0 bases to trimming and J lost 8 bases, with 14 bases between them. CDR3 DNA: TGCGCCAGCAGCTTGGAGGTCCAGGGAAAGGGCTACACCTTC. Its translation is CASSLEVQGKGYTF.

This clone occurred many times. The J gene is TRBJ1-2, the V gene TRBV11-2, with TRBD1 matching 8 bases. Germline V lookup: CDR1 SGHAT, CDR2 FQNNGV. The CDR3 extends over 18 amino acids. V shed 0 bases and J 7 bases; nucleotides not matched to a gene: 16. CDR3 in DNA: TGTGCCAGCAGCTTAGATGACAGGGGCGCCGGGTGGGTTGCTGGCTACACCTTC. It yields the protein CASSLDDRGAGWVAGYTF.

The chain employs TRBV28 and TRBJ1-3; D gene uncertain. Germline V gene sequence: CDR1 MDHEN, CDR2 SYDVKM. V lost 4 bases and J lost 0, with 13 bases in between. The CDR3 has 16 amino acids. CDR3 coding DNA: TGTGCCAGCAGTTCCCCCGAGCGAATCTCTGGAAACACCATATATTTT. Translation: CASSSPERISGNTIYF.

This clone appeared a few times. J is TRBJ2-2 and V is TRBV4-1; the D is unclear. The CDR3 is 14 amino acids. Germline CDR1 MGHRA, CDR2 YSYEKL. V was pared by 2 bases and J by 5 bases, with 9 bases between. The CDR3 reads CASSQQAWTGELFF. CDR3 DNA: TGCGCCAGCAGCCAACAAGCATGGACCGGGGAGCTGTTTTTT.

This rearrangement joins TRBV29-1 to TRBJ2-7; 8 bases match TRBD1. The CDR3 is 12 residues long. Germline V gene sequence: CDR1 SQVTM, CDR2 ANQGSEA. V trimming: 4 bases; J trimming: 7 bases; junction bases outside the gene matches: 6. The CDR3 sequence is CSVVGTGWEQYF. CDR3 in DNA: TGCAGCGTTGTTGGGACAGGCTGGGAGCAGTACTTC.

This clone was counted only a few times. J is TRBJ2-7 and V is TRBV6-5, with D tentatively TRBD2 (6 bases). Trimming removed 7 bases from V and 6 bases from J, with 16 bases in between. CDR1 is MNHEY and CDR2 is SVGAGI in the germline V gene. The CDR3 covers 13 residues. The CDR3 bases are TGTGCCAGCAATAGAGCCGTGGGGGGCGAGCAGTACTTC. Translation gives CASNRAVGGEQYF.

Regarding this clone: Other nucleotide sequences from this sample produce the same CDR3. The CDR3 sequence: CASSPDRDYGYTF. CDR3 in DNA: TGTGCCAGCTCCCCGGACAGGGACTATGGCTACACCTTC. The chain couples TRBV18 to TRBJ1-2; TRBD1 matches at 8 bases. Germline V gene lookup returns CDR1 KGHSH and CDR2 LQKENI. CDR3 length equals 13 residues. V shed 6 bases, J shed 3 bases, and the junction held 3 bases outside the gene matches.